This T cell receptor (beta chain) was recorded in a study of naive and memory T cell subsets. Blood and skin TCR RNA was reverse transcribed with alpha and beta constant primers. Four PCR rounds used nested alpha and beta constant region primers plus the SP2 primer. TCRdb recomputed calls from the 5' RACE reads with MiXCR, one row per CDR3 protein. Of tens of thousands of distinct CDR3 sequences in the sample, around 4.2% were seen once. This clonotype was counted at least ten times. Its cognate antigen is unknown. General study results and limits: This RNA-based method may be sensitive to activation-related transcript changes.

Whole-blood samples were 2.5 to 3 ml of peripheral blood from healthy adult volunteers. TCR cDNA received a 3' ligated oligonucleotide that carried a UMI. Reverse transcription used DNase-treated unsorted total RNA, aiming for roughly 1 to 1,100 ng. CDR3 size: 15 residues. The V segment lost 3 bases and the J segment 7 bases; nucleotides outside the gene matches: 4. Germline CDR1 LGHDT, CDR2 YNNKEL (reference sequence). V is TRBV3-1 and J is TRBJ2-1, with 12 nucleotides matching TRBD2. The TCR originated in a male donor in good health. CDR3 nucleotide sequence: TGTGCCAGCAGCCAGGAGGGGACTAGCGGGAATGAGCAGTTCTTC. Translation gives CASSQEGTSGNEQFF.